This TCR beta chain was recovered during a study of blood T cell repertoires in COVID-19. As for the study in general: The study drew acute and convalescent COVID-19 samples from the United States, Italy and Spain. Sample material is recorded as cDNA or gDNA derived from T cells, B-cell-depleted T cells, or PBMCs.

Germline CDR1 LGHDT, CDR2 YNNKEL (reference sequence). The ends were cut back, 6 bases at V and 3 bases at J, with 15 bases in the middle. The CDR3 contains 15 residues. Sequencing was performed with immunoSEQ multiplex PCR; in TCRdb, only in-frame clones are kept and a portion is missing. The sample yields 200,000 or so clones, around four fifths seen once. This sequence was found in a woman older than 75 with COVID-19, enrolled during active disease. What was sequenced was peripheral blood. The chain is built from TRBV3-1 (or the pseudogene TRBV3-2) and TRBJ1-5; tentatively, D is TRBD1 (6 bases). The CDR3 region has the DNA TGTGCCAGCAGTGGGACACCCGGACCCAATCAGCCCCAGCATTTT. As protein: CASSGTPGPNQPQHF.